Reported below is one TCR beta chain. The data belong to a study of control samples from healthy donors and cancer patients. Produced via immunoSEQ multiplex PCR; TCRdb's table is partial and in-frame only. The sample consists of tens of thousands of clones, around nine tenths of them appearing once. The receptor was isolated from a man aged 55-75 years with colorectal cancer. The sample consisted of PBMCs.

The CDR3 DNA reads as TGCGCCAGCAGCCAAAAGGGCCCGGGCTCCTACAATGAGCAGTTCTTC. Its protein is CASSQKGPGSYNEQFF. V gene TRBV4-3 combines with J gene TRBJ2-1, with D hard to call. The V end lost 2 bases, the J end lost 0 bases, and 11 bases lay between the germline ends. The CDR3 is 16 amino acids. Germline loops: CDR1 LGHNA, CDR2 YSLEER.